Here is one TCR beta chain with its context. No antigen is known for it. This entry comes from a study of cytomegalovirus exposure and HLA in healthy donors. Study background: Among the roughly 400 genotyped donors, 70% to 85% were placed in the Caucasian-associated ancestry cluster.

The CDR3 is made up of 16 amino acids. The germline gives CDR1 SEHNR, CDR2 FQNEAQ (reference sequence). The V and J ends lost 2 bases and 7 bases, in that order; junction bases with no gene match: 8. A multiplex PCR was run with 60 Vbeta primers and 13 Jbeta primers. TCRdb's table, derived via immunoSEQ multiplex PCR, lists solely in-frame clones and lacks some. Altogether about 110,000 clones are present, roughly four fifths being singletons, with the ten largest covering 1.5% to 2%. Overall study results and limits: Cytomegalovirus-associated TCR beta chains were listed, numbering some 150. In vitro confirmation showed three CMV-associated chains to be CMV antigen specific.

The source of this sequence is a man in his forties or fifties in good health and CMV-seronegative. J is TRBJ2-2 and V is TRBV7-9; TRBD2 matches 9 bases. Sample: PBMCs. This CDR3 is CASSLSGGGAGGELFF. The CDR3, as DNA: TGTGCCAGCAGCTTATCTGGCGGGGGGGCCGGCGGGGAGCTGTTTTTT.